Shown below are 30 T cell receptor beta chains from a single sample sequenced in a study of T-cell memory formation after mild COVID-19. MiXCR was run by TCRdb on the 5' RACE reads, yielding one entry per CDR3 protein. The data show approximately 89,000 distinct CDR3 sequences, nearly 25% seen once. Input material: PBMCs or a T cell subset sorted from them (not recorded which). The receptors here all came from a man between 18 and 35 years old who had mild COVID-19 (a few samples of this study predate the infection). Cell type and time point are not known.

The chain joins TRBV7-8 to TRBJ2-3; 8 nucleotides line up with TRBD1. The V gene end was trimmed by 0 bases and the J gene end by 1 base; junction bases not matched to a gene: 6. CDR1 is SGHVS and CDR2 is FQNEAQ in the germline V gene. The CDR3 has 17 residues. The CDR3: CASSLAPRTGRTDTQYF. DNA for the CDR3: TGTGCCAGCAGCTTAGCGCCAAGGACAGGGCGCACAGATACGCAGTATTTT.

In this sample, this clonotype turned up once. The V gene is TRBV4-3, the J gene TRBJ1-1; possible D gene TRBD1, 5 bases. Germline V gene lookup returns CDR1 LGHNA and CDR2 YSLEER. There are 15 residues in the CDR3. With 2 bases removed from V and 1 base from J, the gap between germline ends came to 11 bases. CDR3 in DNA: TGCGCCAGCAGCCAAACCGGGACGGCGAACACTGAAGCTTTCTTT. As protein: CASSQTGTANTEAFF.

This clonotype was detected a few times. CDR3 protein: CASKFLPRGPSYNEQFF. As DNA, the CDR3 is TGCGCCAGCAAATTCCTCCCCCGGGGACCCTCCTACAATGAGCAGTTCTTC. The chain is built from TRBV5-1 and TRBJ2-1, with D possibly being TRBD1 or TRBD2 (5 bases each). Germline-derived CDR1 and CDR2 are SGHRS and YFSETQ. The CDR3 is 17 amino acids. The germline V and J ends were trimmed by 6 bases and 0 bases, with 19 bases remaining between them.

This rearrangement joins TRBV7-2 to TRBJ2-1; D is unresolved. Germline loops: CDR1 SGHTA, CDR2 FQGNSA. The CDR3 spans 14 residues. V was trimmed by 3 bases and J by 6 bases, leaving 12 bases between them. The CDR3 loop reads CASSFMVSVNEQFF. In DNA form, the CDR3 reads TGTGCCAGCAGCTTTATGGTATCGGTCAATGAGCAGTTCTTC.

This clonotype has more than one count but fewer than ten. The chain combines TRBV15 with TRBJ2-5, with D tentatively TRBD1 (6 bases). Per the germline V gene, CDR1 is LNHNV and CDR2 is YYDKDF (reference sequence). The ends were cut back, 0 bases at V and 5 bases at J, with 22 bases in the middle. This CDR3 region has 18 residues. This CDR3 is CATSREQGADLRWETQYF. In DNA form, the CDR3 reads TGTGCCACCAGCAGAGAACAGGGTGCCGATCTCCGTTGGGAGACCCAGTACTTC.

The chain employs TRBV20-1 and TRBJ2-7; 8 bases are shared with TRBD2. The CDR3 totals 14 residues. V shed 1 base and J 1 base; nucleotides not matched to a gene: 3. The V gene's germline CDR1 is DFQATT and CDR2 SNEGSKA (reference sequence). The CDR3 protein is CSARGSGGSYEQYF. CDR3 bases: TGCAGTGCTAGAGGAAGCGGGGGTTCCTACGAGCAGTACTTC.

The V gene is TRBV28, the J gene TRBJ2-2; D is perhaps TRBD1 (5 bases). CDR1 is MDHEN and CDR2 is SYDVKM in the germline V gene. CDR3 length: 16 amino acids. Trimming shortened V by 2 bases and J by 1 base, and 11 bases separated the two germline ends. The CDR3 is CASSLTGQKNTGELFF. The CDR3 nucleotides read TGTGCCAGCAGTTTAACAGGACAAAAGAACACCGGGGAGCTGTTTTTT. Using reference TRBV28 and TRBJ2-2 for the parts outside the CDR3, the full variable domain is DVKVTQSSRYLVKRTGEKVFLECVQDMDHENMFWYRQDPGLGLRLIYFSYDVKMKEKGDIPEGYSVSREKKERFSLILESASTNQTSMYLCASSLTGQKNTGELFFGEGSRLTVL.

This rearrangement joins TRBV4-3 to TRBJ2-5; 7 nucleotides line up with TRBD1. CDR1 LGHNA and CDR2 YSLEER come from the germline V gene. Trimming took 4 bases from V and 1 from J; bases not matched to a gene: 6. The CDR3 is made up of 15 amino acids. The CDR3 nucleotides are TGCGCCAGCAGCCCGAAGAGGGGGCCCCAAGAGACCCAGTACTTC. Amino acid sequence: CASSPKRGPQETQYF.

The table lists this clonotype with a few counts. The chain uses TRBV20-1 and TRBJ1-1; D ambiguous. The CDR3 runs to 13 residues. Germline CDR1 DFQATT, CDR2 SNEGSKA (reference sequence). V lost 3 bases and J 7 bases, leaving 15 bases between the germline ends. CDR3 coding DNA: TGCAGTGCTAGGGCGGCAGGCTGGTTTGAAGCTTTCTTT. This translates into CSARAAGWFEAFF.

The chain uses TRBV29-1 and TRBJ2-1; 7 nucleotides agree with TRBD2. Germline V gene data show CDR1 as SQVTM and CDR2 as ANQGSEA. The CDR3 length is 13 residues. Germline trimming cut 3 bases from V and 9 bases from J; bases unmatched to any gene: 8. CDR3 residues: CSVEWRPGGEQFF. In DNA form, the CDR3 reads TGCAGCGTTGAGTGGCGGCCGGGGGGTGAGCAGTTCTTC.

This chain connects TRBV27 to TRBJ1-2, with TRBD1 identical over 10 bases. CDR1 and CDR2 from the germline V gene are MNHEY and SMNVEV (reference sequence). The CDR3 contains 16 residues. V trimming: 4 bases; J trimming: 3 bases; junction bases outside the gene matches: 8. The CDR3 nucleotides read TGTGCCAGCAGTTCACAGGGACAGGGGATATACTATGGCTACACCTTC. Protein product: CASSSQGQGIYYGYTF.

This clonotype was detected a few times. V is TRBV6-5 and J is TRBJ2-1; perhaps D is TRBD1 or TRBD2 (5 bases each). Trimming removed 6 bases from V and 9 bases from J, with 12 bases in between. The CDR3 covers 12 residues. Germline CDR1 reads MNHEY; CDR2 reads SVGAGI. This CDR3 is CASSPGAGEQFF. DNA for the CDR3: TGTGCCAGCAGCCCTGGGGCGGGTGAGCAGTTCTTC.

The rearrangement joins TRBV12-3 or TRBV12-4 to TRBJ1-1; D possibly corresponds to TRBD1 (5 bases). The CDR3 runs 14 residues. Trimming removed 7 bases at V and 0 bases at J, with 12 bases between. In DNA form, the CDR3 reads TGTGCCAGCATTCTCGGGGGTATGAACACTGAAGCTTTCTTT. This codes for CASILGGMNTEAFF.

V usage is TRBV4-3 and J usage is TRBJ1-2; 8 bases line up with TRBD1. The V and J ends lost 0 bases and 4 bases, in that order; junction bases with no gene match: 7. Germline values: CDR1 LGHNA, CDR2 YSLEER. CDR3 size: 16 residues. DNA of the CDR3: TGCGCCAGCAGCCAAGATAGGGGCGGGACAGGCTATGGCTACACCTTC. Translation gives CASSQDRGGTGYGYTF.

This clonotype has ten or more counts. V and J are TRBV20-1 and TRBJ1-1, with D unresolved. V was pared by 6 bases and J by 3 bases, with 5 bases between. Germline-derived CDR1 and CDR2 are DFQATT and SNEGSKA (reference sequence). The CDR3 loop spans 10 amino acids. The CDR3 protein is CSAGYTEAFF. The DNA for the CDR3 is TGCAGTGCAGGGTACACTGAAGCTTTCTTT.

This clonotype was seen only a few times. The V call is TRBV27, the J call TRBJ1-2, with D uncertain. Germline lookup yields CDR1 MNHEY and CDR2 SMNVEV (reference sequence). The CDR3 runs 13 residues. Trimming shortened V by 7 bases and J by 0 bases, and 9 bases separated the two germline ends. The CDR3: CASNDTSNYGYTF. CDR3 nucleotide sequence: TGTGCCAGCAACGATACCTCTAACTATGGCTACACCTTC.

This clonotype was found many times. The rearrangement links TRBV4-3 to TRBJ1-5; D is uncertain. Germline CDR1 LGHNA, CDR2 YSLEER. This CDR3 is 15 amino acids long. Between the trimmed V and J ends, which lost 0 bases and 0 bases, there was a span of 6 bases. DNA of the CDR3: TGCGCCAGCAGCCAAGACAGGTTTAGCAATCAGCCCCAGCATTTT. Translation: CASSQDRFSNQPQHF.

CDR3 region: CSASGGSVGNTIYF. CDR3 coding DNA: TGCAGTGCTAGTGGTGGGTCAGTCGGAAACACCATATATTTT. This chain links TRBV20-1 with TRBJ1-3; D not certain. CDR1 is DFQATT, CDR2 SNEGSKA, per germline (reference sequence). This CDR3 region has 14 residues. Between the trimmed V and J ends, which lost 3 bases and 4 bases, there was a span of 13 bases.

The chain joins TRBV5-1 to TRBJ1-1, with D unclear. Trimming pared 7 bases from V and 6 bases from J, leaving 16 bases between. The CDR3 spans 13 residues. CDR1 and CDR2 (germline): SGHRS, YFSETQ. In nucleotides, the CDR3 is TGCGCCAGCCGGACGGACGTTCTCCCTGAAGCTTTCTTT. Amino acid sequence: CASRTDVLPEAFF.

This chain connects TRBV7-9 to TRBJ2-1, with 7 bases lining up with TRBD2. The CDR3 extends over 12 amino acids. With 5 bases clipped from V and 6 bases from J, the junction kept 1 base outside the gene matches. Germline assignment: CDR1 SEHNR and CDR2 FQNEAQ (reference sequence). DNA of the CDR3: TGTGCCAGCAGCGGGAGGGGCAATGAGCAGTTCTTC. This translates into CASSGRGNEQFF.

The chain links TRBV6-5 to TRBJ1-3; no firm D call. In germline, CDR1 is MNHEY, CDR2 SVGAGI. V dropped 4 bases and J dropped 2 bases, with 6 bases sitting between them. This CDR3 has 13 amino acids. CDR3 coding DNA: TGTGCCAGCAGTTTCGGGGCTGGAAACACCATATATTTT. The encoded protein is CASSFGAGNTIYF.

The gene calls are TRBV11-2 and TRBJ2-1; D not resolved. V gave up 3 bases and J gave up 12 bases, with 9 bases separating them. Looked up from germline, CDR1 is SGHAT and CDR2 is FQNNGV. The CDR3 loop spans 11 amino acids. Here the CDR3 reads CASSFPGAQFF. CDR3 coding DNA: TGTGCCAGCAGCTTCCCGGGTGCGCAGTTCTTC.

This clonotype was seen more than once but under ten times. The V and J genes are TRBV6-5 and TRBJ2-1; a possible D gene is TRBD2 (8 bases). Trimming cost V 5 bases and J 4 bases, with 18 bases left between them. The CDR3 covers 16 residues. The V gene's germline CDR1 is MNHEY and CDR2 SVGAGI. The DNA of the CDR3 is TGTGCCAGCAGTCCTGGCGGGGGGACAGAGTACAATGAGCAGTTCTTC. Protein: CASSPGGGTEYNEQFF.

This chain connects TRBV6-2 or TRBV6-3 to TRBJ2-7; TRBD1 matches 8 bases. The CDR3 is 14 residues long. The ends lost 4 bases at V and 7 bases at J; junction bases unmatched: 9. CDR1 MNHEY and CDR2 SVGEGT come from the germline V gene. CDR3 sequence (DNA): TGTGCCAGCAGTTTCCGGACAGGGACGGAAGAGCAGTACGTC. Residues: CASSFRTGTEEQYV.

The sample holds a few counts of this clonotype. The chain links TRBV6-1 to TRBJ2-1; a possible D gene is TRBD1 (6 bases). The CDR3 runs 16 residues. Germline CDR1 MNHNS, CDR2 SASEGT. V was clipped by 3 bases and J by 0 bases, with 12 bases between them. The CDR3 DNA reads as TGTGCCAGCAGTGACGGGACACCCGACTCCTACAATGAGCAGTTCTTC. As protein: CASSDGTPDSYNEQFF.

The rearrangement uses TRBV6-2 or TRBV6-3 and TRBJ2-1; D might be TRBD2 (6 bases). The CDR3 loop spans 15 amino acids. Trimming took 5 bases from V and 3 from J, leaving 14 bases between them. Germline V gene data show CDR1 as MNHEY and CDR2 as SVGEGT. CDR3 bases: TGTGCCAGCAGTCCCCGGGGGAGCCACTACAATGAGCAGTTCTTC. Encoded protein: CASSPRGSHYNEQFF.

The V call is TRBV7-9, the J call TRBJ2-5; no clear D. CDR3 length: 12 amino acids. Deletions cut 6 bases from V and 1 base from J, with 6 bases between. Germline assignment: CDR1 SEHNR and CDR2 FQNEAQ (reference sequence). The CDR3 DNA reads TGTGCCAGCAGAGACTTCCAAGAGACCCAGTACTTC. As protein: CASRDFQETQYF.

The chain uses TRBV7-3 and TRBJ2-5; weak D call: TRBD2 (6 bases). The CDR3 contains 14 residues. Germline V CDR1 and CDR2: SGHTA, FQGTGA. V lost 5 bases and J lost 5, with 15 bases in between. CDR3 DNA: TGTGCCAGCAGCCCAACGGCGGGGTGGGAGACCCAGTACTTC. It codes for CASSPTAGWETQYF.

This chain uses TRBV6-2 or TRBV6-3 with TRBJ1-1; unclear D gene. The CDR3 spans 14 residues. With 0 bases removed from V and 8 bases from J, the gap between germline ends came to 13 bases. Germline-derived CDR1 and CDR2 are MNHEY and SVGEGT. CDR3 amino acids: CASSYSTVPDEAFF. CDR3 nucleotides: TGTGCCAGCAGTTACTCGACCGTACCCGACGAAGCTTTCTTT.

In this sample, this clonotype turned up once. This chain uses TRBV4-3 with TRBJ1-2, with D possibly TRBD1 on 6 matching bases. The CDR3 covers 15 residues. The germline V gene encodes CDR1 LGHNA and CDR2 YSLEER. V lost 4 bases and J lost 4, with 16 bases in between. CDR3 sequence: CASSPTPGGTYGYTF. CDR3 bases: TGCGCCAGCAGCCCGACGCCGGGGGGCACCTATGGCTACACCTTC.